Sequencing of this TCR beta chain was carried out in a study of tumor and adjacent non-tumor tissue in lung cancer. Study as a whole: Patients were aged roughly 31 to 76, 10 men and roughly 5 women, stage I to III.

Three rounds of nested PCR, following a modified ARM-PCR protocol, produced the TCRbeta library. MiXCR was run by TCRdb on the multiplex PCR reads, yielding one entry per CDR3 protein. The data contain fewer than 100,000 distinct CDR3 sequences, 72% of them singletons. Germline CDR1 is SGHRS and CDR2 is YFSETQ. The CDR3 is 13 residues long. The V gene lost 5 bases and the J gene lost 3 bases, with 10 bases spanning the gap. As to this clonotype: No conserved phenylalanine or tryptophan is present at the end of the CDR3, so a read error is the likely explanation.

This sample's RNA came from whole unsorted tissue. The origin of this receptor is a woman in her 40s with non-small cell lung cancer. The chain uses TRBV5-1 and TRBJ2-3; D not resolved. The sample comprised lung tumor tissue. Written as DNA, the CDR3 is TGCGCCAGCAGTTCGAAGGTAACAGATACGCAGTATTTA. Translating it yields CASSSKVTDTQYL.